One sample yielded the 31 T cell receptor beta chains listed below, sequenced in a study of identifying expanded T cells in peripheral blood. The protocol was immunoSEQ multiplex PCR, while the TCRdb copy is restricted to in-frame clones and leaves out a portion. The sample yields some 93,000 clones, nearly 90% seen once. The sample comprised blood. These receptors were taken from a person aged 18-70 years in good health.

V gene TRBV5-4 combines with J gene TRBJ2-5; 8 positions agree with TRBD2. Trimming removed 4 bases from V and 5 bases from J; junction bases left unmatched: 4. The length of the CDR3 is 13 residues. Germline-derived CDR1 and CDR2 are SGHNT and YYREEE (reference sequence). CDR3 residues: CASSGGGKETQYF. The CDR3 region has the DNA TGTGCCAGCAGCGGCGGGGGGAAGGAGACCCAGTACTTC.

V is TRBV27 and J is TRBJ1-6; D gene ambiguous. V gave up 7 bases and J gave up 5 bases, with 18 bases separating them. This CDR3 contains 16 residues. Per the germline V gene, CDR1 is MNHEY and CDR2 is SMNVEV (reference sequence). The CDR3 DNA follows: TGTGCCAGCACAAGTTCCCGTTCGGGCAATAATTCACCCCTCCACTTT. Translated: CASTSSRSGNNSPLHF.

The sample holds a few counts of this clone. The rearrangement uses TRBV2 and TRBJ1-2; D is ambiguous. Germline lookup yields CDR1 SNHLY and CDR2 FYNNEI. Trimming removed 5 bases from V and 6 bases from J, with 19 bases in between. There are 15 residues in the CDR3. The CDR3 region has the DNA TGTGCCAGCAGTCCCCAACCCCTAGATTCCCATGGCTACACCTTC. It specifies CASSPQPLDSHGYTF.

In its sample, this clone was seen once. The chain links TRBV7-6 to TRBJ2-1; TRBD2 matches 13 bases. Germline V CDR1 and CDR2: SGHVS, FNYEAQ. This CDR3 has 16 amino acids. Losses at the gene ends were 1 base for V and 9 bases for J; bases not matched to a gene: 6. This CDR3 is CASSLVLAGGTGEQFF. DNA of the CDR3: TGTGCCAGCAGCTTAGTACTAGCGGGAGGGACGGGTGAGCAGTTCTTC.

The rearrangement uses TRBV9 and TRBJ1-1; 7 positions agree with TRBD1. The V segment lost 0 bases and the J segment 8 bases; nucleotides outside the gene matches: 7. CDR3 length: 14 amino acids. Germline-derived CDR1 and CDR2 are SGDLS and YYNGEE. Written as DNA, the CDR3 is TGTGCCAGCAGCGTAGTTACAGGGGATCAAGAAGCTTTCTTT. The encoded protein is CASSVVTGDQEAFF.

This clone was detected only once. The J gene is TRBJ1-1, the V gene TRBV5-1; D remains unclear. With 8 bases removed from V and 1 base from J, the gap between germline ends came to 12 bases. Germline V gene sequence: CDR1 SGHRS, CDR2 YFSETQ. The CDR3 has 13 residues. The chain's CDR3 is CASQGPANTEAFF. For the CDR3, the DNA is TGCGCCAGTCAAGGGCCAGCGAACACTGAAGCTTTCTTT.

This chain links TRBV5-1 with TRBJ2-1; unclear D gene. CDR1 SGHRS and CDR2 YFSETQ come from the germline V gene. This CDR3 spans 12 amino acids. With 1 base removed from V and 6 bases from J, the gap between germline ends came to 5 bases. The CDR3 loop is CASSLRPNEQFF. The CDR3 coding sequence is TGCGCCAGCAGCTTGAGGCCCAATGAGCAGTTCTTC.

The chain carries TRBV7-9 and TRBJ1-5; 7 bases match TRBD1. There are 14 residues in the CDR3. J lost 7 bases, V lost 5 bases, and 8 bases had no gene match. Germline CDR1 reads SEHNR; CDR2 reads FQNEAQ (reference sequence). Here the CDR3 DNA reads TGTGCCAGCAGCCGACAGGGTGAGGGGCAGCCCCAGCATTTT. It specifies CASSRQGEGQPQHF.

Only a few counts were recorded for this clone. This chain connects TRBV2 to TRBJ1-2, with TRBD1 matching 9 bases. V lost 4 bases, J lost 8 bases, and 14 bases stayed unmatched. This CDR3 is built from 16 residues. CDR1 is SNHLY and CDR2 is FYNNEI in the germline V gene. The CDR3 DNA reads TGTGCCAGCAGTGGAGGACCAAGGACAGGGGTTGGCGGCTACACCTTC. Protein product: CASSGGPRTGVGGYTF.

CDR3 nucleotides: TGCGCCAGCAGCTTGGCCCTAGTGGACACCTCCTCCTACGAGCAGTACTTC. It codes for CASSLALVDTSSYEQYF. The chain has TRBV5-1 and TRBJ2-7, with D maybe TRBD1 (5 bases). The CDR3 covers 17 residues. V was shortened by 0 bases and J by 0 bases, with 16 bases between the two germline ends. Germline V gene lookup returns CDR1 SGHRS and CDR2 YFSETQ. The full variable domain, with the rest looked up from reference TRBV5-1 and TRBJ2-7, is KAGVTQTPRYLIKTRGQQVTLSCSPISGHRSVSWYQQTPGQGLQFLFEYFSETQRNKGNFPGRFSGRQFSNSRSEMNVSTLELGDSALYLCASSLALVDTSSYEQYFGPGTRLTVT.

This clone was seen just once. The V and J genes are TRBV25-1 and TRBJ1-4, with D possibly TRBD1 on 5 matching bases. Trimming shortened V by 8 bases and J by 4 bases, and 14 bases separated the two germline ends. Germline assignment: CDR1 MGHDK and CDR2 SYGVNS. The CDR3 runs to 14 residues. The CDR3: CASVYRRFNEKLFF. Written as DNA, the CDR3 is TGTGCCAGCGTATACAGGAGGTTTAATGAAAAACTGTTTTTT.

V gene TRBV9 combines with J gene TRBJ2-1; the match to TRBD2 covers 9 bases. J gave up 8 bases and V 4 bases, and 16 bases lay outside the gene matches. Looked up from germline, CDR1 is SGDLS and CDR2 is YYNGEE. The CDR3 extends over 17 amino acids. The CDR3 reads CASSNRGGVAVQDEQFF. The CDR3 DNA is TGTGCCAGCAGCAACCGCGGGGGGGTAGCGGTTCAGGATGAGCAGTTCTTC.

The CDR3 bases are TGTGCCAGCTCACCTCGCCTGAATGAGCAGTTCTTC. Protein: CASSPRLNEQFF. The chain is built from TRBV18 and TRBJ2-1, with D hard to call. Deletions cut 3 bases from V and 7 bases from J, with 7 bases between. The CDR3 covers 12 residues. Germline CDR1 KGHSH, CDR2 LQKENI. Filled out from reference TRBV18 and TRBJ2-1, the complete variable domain reads NAGVMQNPRHLVRRRGQEARLRCSPMKGHSHVYWYRQLPEEGLKFMVYLQKENIIDESGMPKERFSAEFPKEGPSILRIQQVVRGDSAAYFCASSPRLNEQFFGPGTRLTVL.

The chain carries TRBV30 and TRBJ1-1; a weak D match, TRBD1 (5 bases). This CDR3 has 10 residues. Per the germline V gene, CDR1 is GTSNPN and CDR2 is SVGIG (reference sequence). Trimming took 5 bases from V and 6 from J, leaving 7 bases between them. This chain's CDR3 is CAWSQAEAFF. The CDR3 DNA reads TGTGCCTGGTCACAGGCTGAAGCTTTCTTT.

This clone was observed a handful of times. The genes are TRBV6-1 and TRBJ1-1, with no clear D. Germline V gene data show CDR1 as MNHNS and CDR2 as SASEGT. The CDR3 totals 11 residues. Between the trimmed V and J ends, which lost 5 bases and 3 bases, there was a span of 4 bases. CDR3 loop: CASSIYTEAFF. DNA for the CDR3: TGTGCCAGCAGTATTTACACTGAAGCTTTCTTT.

The V call is TRBV7-9, the J call TRBJ2-2; TRBD2 matches at 8 bases. From germline, CDR1 is SEHNR and CDR2 FQNEAQ (reference sequence). CDR3 length: 16 residues. V gave up 4 bases and J gave up 1 base; unmatched junction bases: 5. This CDR3 is CASSSGLAQNTGELFF. Here the CDR3 DNA reads TGTGCCAGCAGCTCCGGACTAGCACAGAACACCGGGGAGCTGTTTTTT.

The V gene is TRBV23-1, the J gene TRBJ2-5; no clear D gene. TRBV23-1 is reported as an ORF; its role is uncertain. Trimming took off 4 bases at V and 2 bases at J, with 17 bases between the two ends. This CDR3 contains 16 residues. This CDR3 is CASSRVVRLLQETQYF. The CDR3 nucleotides read TGCGCCAGCAGTCGGGTGGTCAGGCTTTTGCAAGAGACCCAGTACTTC.

The chain uses TRBV6-6 and TRBJ2-3; possibly TRBD1 or TRBD2 for D (5 bases each). Trimming left V 7 bases short and J 0 bases short, with 14 bases between. Germline V gene data show CDR1 as MNHNY and CDR2 as SVGAGI (reference sequence). The CDR3 runs to 15 residues. CDR3 region: CASTVWGRSTDTQYF. The DNA of the CDR3 is TGTGCCAGCACCGTGTGGGGGAGAAGCACAGATACGCAGTATTTT.

The CDR3 is CASSLGYGYTF. The CDR3 nucleotides are TGTGCCAGCAGCTTGGGCTATGGCTACACCTTC. V usage is TRBV5-4 and J usage is TRBJ1-2; D is unclear. The germline CDR1 and CDR2 sequences are SGHNT and YYREEE (reference sequence). The V end was cut by 0 bases, the J end by 4 bases, with 1 base between. This CDR3 has 11 residues.

V gene TRBV6-6 combines with J gene TRBJ2-7; D possibly corresponds to TRBD2 (6 bases). With 7 bases removed from V and 1 base from J, the gap between germline ends came to 11 bases. There are 13 residues in the CDR3. From germline, CDR1 is MNHNY and CDR2 SVGAGI (reference sequence). The CDR3 here is CASNLRESYEQYF. The CDR3 nucleotides read TGTGCCAGCAATTTACGGGAGTCCTACGAGCAGTACTTC.

V gene TRBV30 combines with J gene TRBJ2-5; D gene ambiguous. CDR1 is GTSNPN, CDR2 SVGIG, per germline (reference sequence). This CDR3 has 11 residues. The V and J ends lost 0 bases and 6 bases respectively, with 5 bases between them. In DNA form, the CDR3 reads TGTGCCTGGAGTGTAGAACAGACCCAGTACTTC. Protein sequence: CAWSVEQTQYF. The full variable domain, with the rest looked up from reference TRBV30 and TRBJ2-5, is SQTIHQWPATLVQPVGSPLSLECTVEGTSNPNLYWYRQAAGRGLQLLFYSVGIGQISSEVPQNLSASRPQDRQFILSSKKLLLSDSGFYLCAWSVEQTQYFGPGTRLLVL.

The chain combines TRBV18 with TRBJ2-7; 9 nucleotides align to TRBD1. The CDR3 is made up of 15 amino acids. Per germline, CDR1 KGHSH and CDR2 LQKENI. The V gene end was trimmed by 3 bases and the J gene end by 4 bases; junction bases not matched to a gene: 7. The CDR3 DNA reads TGTGCCAGCTCACCTCCGGGACAGGGTCCTTACGAGCAGTACTTC. Translation gives CASSPPGQGPYEQYF.

The chain employs TRBV30 and TRBJ2-7; D is undetermined. The germline gives CDR1 GTSNPN, CDR2 SVGIG (reference sequence). The V and J ends lost 2 bases and 5 bases respectively, with 10 bases between them. This CDR3 contains 12 residues. The CDR3 here is CAWSFTGNEQYF. The DNA for the CDR3 is TGTGCCTGGAGTTTTACGGGTAACGAGCAGTACTTC.

The chain links TRBV7-2 to TRBJ2-5; 16 bases match TRBD2. CDR1 is SGHTA and CDR2 is FQGNSA in the germline V gene. The trim removed 1 base at V and 5 bases at J, leaving 4 bases unmatched. The CDR3 length is 17 residues. CDR3 residues: CASSLVTGLAGGETQYF. For the CDR3, the DNA is TGTGCCAGCAGCTTAGTTACGGGACTAGCGGGAGGGGAGACCCAGTACTTC.

The gene calls are TRBV5-4 and TRBJ2-7; D is possibly TRBD2 (5 bases). This CDR3 has 13 residues. In germline, CDR1 is SGHNT, CDR2 YYREEE (reference sequence). Trimming removed 4 bases at V and 2 bases at J, with 10 bases between. Written as DNA, the CDR3 is TGTGCCAGCAGCAGTCGGGGTGCCTACGAGCAGTACTTC. Amino acids: CASSSRGAYEQYF.

This clone was observed a handful of times. The rearrangement links TRBV19 to TRBJ1-5, with D unresolved. This CDR3 contains 13 residues. Germline lookup yields CDR1 LNHDA and CDR2 SQIVND (reference sequence). Between the trimmed V and J ends, which lost 8 bases and 0 bases, there was a span of 8 bases. In nucleotides, the CDR3 is TGTGCCAGTTTGCAGGATAGCAATCAGCCCCAGCATTTT. Protein product: CASLQDSNQPQHF.

The chain's CDR3 is CAISPTGIPTNEQFF. In DNA, the CDR3 is TGTGCCATCAGCCCCACGGGGATTCCGACGAATGAGCAGTTCTTC. The V call is TRBV10-3, the J call TRBJ2-1; D may be TRBD2 (5 bases). V lost 6 bases and J lost 7, with 19 bases in between. This CDR3 is 15 amino acids long. Germline CDR1 is ENHRY and CDR2 is SYGVKD.

This chain links TRBV5-1 with TRBJ2-7; 9 bases are shared with TRBD1. The CDR3 contains 16 residues. Germline lookup yields CDR1 SGHRS and CDR2 YFSETQ. Trimming took 4 bases from V and 7 from J; bases not matched to a gene: 15. The CDR3 DNA sequence: TGCGCCAGCAGCCCGAGGGACAGGGCGGGCCGTACGGAGCAGTACTTC. This sequence encodes CASSPRDRAGRTEQYF.

The chain joins TRBV5-1 to TRBJ1-2; TRBD1 might be the D (6 bases). The CDR3 covers 14 residues. Trimming stripped 0 bases from V and 6 bases from J, with 12 bases between. Germline-derived CDR1 and CDR2 are SGHRS and YFSETQ. The CDR3 DNA reads as TGCGCCAGCAGCTTGGGACAGGATGGCGATGGCTACACCTTC. Translation: CASSLGQDGDGYTF.

The V and J genes are TRBV6-6 and TRBJ1-1, with D perhaps TRBD1 (5 bases). The V gene's germline CDR1 is MNHNY and CDR2 SVGAGI (reference sequence). The CDR3 runs to 15 residues. Trimming removed 5 bases at V and 4 bases at J, with 17 bases between. CDR3 nucleotide sequence: TGTGCCAGCAGTCCTCGGGGCGCGGACGGCACTGAAGCTTTCTTT. It encodes CASSPRGADGTEAFF.

A note on this clone: At one of its ends the junction is not consistent with the germline gene, which may arise from a read error. The CDR3 bases are TGTGCCAGCAGCAAAGGACTAGCGGGAGTCCTCCATGTCTTC. This gives the protein CASSKGLAGVLHVF. V is TRBV28 and J is TRBJ2-7; 13 bases fit TRBD2. This CDR3 comprises 14 residues. Germline V gene sequence: CDR1 MDHEN, CDR2 SYDVKM. The variable domain in full, completed from reference TRBV28 and TRBJ2-7, reads DVKVTQSSRYLVKRTGEKVFLECVQDMDHENMFWYRQDPGLGLRLIYFSYDVKMKEKGDIPEGYSVSREKKERFSLILESASTNQTSMYLCASSKGLAGVLHVFGPGTRLTVT.